A selection of T cell receptor beta chains follows, all from one sample in a study of post-analysis software for immune sequencing data. TCRdb fed the PCR reads into MiXCR, producing one record per CDR3 protein. The repertoire holds about 620,000 distinct CDR3 sequences, with 40% to 50% as singletons. Sequencing used blood. The receptor set was obtained from a girl aged 10-17 years with multiple sclerosis. The CDR3 runs from the conserved cysteine through the conserved F or W. A D gene is named only where the DNA matches it firmly. Rows give clone size only sometimes, using once, few, many, or a class for an expanded clone.

TRBJ2-3 14 . TRBV7-9 . TGTGCCAGCAGCACGGGACTGAACACAGATACGCAGTATTTT CASSTGLNTDTQYF
TRBJ1-5 14 . TRBV10-3 . TGTGCCAGTCAACCCGGGACGGATAATCAGCCCCAGCATTTT CASQPGTDNQPQHF
TRBJ1-1 14 TRBD1 TRBV5-1 . TGCGCCAGCAGCTTTAACAGGGGGAACACTGAAGCTTTCTTT CASSFNRGNTEAFF
TRBJ2-7 13 TRBD2 TRBV6-5 . TGTGCCAGCAGTTTACTAGCGGGGCCCGAGCAGTACTTC CASSLLAGPEQYF
TRBJ2-7 13 TRBD1 TRBV29-1 . TGCAGCGTAGACCCGGGACAGGGACGTGATTCGTACTTC CSVDPGQGRDSYF
TRBJ2-4 15 . TRBV5-1 few TGCGCCAGCAGCTTGGGAGCCTTAGCCAAAAACATTCAGTACTTC CASSLGALAKNIQYF
TRBJ1-5 14 TRBD1 TRBV4-2 . TGTGCCAGCCGCTCGTCTACAGGGGATCAGCCCCAGCATTTT CASRSSTGDQPQHF
TRBJ2-6 15 TRBD1 TRBV9 . TGTGCCAGCAGCGCCGGACAGGCCGAAGCCAACGTCCTGACTTTC CASSAGQAEANVLTF
TRBJ2-1 14 TRBD2 TRBV5-1 . TGCGCCAGCAGCCCGACTAGCGGGAGAAATGAGCAGTTCTTC CASSPTSGRNEQFF
TRBJ1-4 16 . TRBV6-5 . TGTGCCAGCAGCTTTGCTAGGGACGGGGGCCATGAAAAACTGTTTTTT CASSFARDGGHEKLFF
TRBJ2-7 14 . TRBV5-1 few TGCGCCAGCAGCCATGAGGGGCCTGGGTACGAGCAGTACTTC CASSHEGPGYEQYF
TRBJ1-2 15 TRBD1 TRBV7-9 . TGTGCCAGCAGCGTGGAGACAGGGGGCTTCTATGGCTACACCTTC CASSVETGGFYGYTF
TRBJ1-2 14 . TRBV12-3/TRBV12-4 few TGTGCCAGCAGTTTAAGAGGAGGTTCCGGTGGCTACACCTTC CASSLRGGSGGYTF
TRBJ2-7 15 TRBD2 TRBV7-2 . TGTGCCAGCAGCCAGCAGCGGGGGACAACCTACGAGCAGTACTTC CASSQQRGTTYEQYF
TRBJ2-3 16 . TRBV12-3/TRBV12-4 . TGTGCCAGCAGCCAATACCAGGCAGGGTGTACAGATACGCAGTATTTT CASSQYQAGCTDTQYF
TRBJ2-3 15 TRBD2 TRBV12-3/TRBV12-4 . TGTGCCAGCAGGAGAGGGACTAGCGGCACAGATACGCAGTATTTT CASRRGTSGTDTQYF
TRBJ2-3 15 TRBD2 TRBV29-1 . TGCAGCGTTGTCCGTCCAGCGGGAGTTGCAGATACGCAGTATTTT CSVVRPAGVADTQYF
TRBJ2-1 17 . TRBV27 . TGTGCCAGCAGTTTATGGGCAATCCGAACTAACTACAATGAGCAGTTCTTC CASSLWAIRTNYNEQFF
TRBJ1-1 13 . TRBV20-1 few TGCAGTGCTGCCCTGAGGGCTGGCACTGAAGCTTTCTTT CSAALRAGTEAFF
TRBJ2-1 17 . TRBV7-9 . TGTGCCAGCAGCCCCCTTTGGACAGCCGCCTCCTACAATGAGCAGTTCTTC CASSPLWTAASYNEQFF
TRBJ1-1 13 . TRBV20-1 . TGCAGTGCTAGAGACCCGGGGAACACTGAAGCTTTCTTT CSARDPGNTEAFF
TRBJ2-7 15 TRBD2 TRBV5-4 . TGTGCCAGCAGCTTGGATACAGCGGGGGGGTACGAGCAGTACTTC CASSLDTAGGYEQYF
TRBJ2-7 15 TRBD1 TRBV4-2 . TGTGCCAGCAGCCCGCGGACAGGGGGCTTAGTCGAGCAGTACTTC CASSPRTGGLVEQYF
TRBJ1-1 14 . TRBV27 . TGTGCCAGCAGTTTAAGCGGGGGTAGGCTCGGCGCTTTCTTT CASSLSGGRLGAFF
TRBJ2-3 14 . TRBV20-1 . TGCAGTGCTAGAGAGCCAAGTGGGGCAGATACGCAGTATTTT CSAREPSGADTQYF
TRBJ2-5 14 . TRBV12-3/TRBV12-4 few . CASSFGAGSETQYF
TRBJ2-1 15 TRBD1 TRBV7-9 . TGTGCCAGCAGCTGGGGACAGGGGCGGTACAATGAGCAGTTCTTC CASSWGQGRYNEQFF
TRBJ2-5 16 . TRBV7-3 . TGTGCCAGCAGCCCCCAGGGACTGGCCGACCGAGAGACCCAGTACTTC CASSPQGLADRETQYF
TRBJ1-2 15 TRBD1 TRBV12-3/TRBV12-4 . TGTGCCAGCAGTTACGGGACAGGGGGCCAAAGGGGCTACACCTTC CASSYGTGGQRGYTF
TRBJ2-3 13 TRBD1 TRBV28 . TGTGCCAGCAGTGACTCGGGGACAGATACGCGGTATTTT CASSDSGTDTRYF
TRBJ1-2 12 . TRBV12-3/TRBV12-4 . TGTGCCAGCACCCCAATAACCCGTGGCTGCACCTTC CASTPITRGCTF
TRBJ2-3 14 . TRBV19 . TGCGCCAGTCGGGGGTGGGAGTGGACAGATACGCAGTATTTT CASRGWEWTDTQYF
TRBJ2-5 13 . TRBV29-1 many TGCAGCGTTGAAGACAGCAGTACGGGGGAGCAGTACTTC CSVEDSSTGEQYF
TRBJ2-1 14 . TRBV24-1 . TGTGCCACCAGTGTCGACGGATCCTACAATGAGCAGTTCTTC CATSVDGSYNEQFF
TRBJ1-2 12 TRBD1 TRBV28 few TGTGCCAGCAGGCGCACAGGGGTTGGCTACACCTTC CASRRTGVGYTF
TRBJ2-5 15 TRBD2 TRBV7-3 few TGTGCCAGCAGCTCCCTAGCGGGGGGCGGGGAGACCCAGTACTTC CASSSLAGGGETQYF
TRBJ2-1 16 . TRBV20-1 . TGCAGTGCTAGAGTCCCCTCAGGGACCCCTAAAGATGGGCAGTTCTTC CSARVPSGTPKDGQFF
TRBJ2-3 14 . TRBV6-6 . TGTGCCAGCCGGATTAGCGAGATCACAGATACGCAGTATTTT CASRISEITDTQYF
TRBJ1-2 15 TRBD1 TRBV12-3/TRBV12-4 few TGTGCCAGCAGTTTAGGGGACAGCCCCTTCTATGGCTACACCTTC CASSLGDSPFYGYTF
TRBJ2-3 15 TRBD1 TRBV2 . TGTGCCAGCAGTCGACAGGGGCTGAGCACAGATACGCAGTATTTT CASSRQGLSTDTQYF
TRBJ2-6 18 TRBD1 TRBV5-4 . TGTGCCAGCAGCCCCCGTGACAGGGGGACCTCTGGGGCCAACGTCCTGACTTTC CASSPRDRGTSGANVLTF
TRBJ1-5 15 . TRBV11-2 . TGTGCCAGCAGCTTAGCCGTTTCAAGCAATCAGCCCCAGCATTTT CASSLAVSSNQPQHF
TRBJ2-7 15 . TRBV4-1 . TGCGCCAGCAGCGACGCCCCTAGGGGGGTCCACGAGCAGTACTTC CASSDAPRGVHEQYF
TRBJ2-1 13 . TRBV10-2 few TGCGCCAGCAGTGAGTCGACTCAGGACCTCCAGTTCTTC CASSESTQDLQFF
TRBJ2-3 15 . TRBV20-1 few TGCAGTGCTCCCGCAATACTTGCTAGCACAGATACGCAGTATTTT CSAPAILASTDTQYF
TRBJ1-5 15 TRBD1 TRBV24-1 . TGTGCCACCAGTGACTCTGACAGGGACAATCAGCCCCAGCATTTT CATSDSDRDNQPQHF